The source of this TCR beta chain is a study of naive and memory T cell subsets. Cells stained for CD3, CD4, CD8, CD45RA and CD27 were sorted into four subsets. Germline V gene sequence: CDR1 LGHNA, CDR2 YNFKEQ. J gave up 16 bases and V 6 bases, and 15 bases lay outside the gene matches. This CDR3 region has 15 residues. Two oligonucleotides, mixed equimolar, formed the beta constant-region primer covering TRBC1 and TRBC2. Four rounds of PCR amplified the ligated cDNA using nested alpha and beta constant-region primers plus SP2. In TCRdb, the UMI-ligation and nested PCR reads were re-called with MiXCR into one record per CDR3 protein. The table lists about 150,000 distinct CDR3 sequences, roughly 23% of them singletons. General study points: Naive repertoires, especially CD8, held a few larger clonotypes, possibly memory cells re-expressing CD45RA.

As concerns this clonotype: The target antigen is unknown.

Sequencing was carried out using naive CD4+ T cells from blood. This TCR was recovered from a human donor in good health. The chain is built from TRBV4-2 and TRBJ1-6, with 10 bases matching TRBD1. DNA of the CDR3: TGTGCCAGCAGTCGAGAAGGGACAGGGGAATCTCCTCTCCACTTT. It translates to CASSREGTGESPLHF.